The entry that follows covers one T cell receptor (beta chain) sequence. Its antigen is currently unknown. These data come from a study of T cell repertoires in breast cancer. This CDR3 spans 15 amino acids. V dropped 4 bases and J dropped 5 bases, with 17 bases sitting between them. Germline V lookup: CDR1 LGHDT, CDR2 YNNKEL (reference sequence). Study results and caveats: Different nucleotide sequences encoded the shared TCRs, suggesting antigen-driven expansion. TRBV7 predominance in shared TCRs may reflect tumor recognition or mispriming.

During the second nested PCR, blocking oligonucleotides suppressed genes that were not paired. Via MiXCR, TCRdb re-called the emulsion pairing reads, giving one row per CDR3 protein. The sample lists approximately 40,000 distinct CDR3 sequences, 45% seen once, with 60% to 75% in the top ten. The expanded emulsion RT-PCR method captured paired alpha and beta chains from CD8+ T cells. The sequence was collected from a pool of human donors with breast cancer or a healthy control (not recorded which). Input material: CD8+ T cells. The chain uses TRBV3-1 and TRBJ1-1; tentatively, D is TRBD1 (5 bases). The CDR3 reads CASSRRPSRGTEAFF. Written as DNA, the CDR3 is TGTGCCAGCAGCCGACGACCCTCCCGGGGGACTGAAGCTTTCTTT.